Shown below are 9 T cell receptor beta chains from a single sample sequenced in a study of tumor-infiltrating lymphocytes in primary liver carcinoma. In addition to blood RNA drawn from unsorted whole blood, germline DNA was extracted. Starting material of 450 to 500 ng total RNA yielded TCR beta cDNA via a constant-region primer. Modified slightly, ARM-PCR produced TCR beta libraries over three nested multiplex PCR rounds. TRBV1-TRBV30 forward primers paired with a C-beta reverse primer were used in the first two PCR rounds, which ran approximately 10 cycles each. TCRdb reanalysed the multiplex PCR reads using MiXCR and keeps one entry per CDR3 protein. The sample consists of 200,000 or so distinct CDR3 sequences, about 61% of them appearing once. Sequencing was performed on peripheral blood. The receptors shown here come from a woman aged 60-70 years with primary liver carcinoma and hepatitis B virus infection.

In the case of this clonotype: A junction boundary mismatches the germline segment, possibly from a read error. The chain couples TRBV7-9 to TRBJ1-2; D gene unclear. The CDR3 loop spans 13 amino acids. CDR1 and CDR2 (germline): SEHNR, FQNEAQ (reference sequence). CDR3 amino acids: CANSLTGNDGYTF. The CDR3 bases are TGTGCCAACAGCTTAACGGGAAACGATGGCTACACCTTC.

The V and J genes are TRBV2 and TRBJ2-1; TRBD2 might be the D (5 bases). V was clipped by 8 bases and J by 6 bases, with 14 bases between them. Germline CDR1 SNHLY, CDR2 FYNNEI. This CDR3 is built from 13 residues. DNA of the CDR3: TGTGCCAGCGTAACCGGGGAAAGCAATGAGCAGTTCTTC. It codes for CASVTGESNEQFF.

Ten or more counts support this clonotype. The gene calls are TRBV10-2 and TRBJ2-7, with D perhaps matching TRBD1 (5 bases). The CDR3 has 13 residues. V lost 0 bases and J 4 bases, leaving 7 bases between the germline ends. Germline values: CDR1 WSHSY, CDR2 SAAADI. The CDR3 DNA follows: TGCGCCAGCAGTGAGTCGGGGCGTTACGAGCAGTACTTC. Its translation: CASSESGRYEQYF.

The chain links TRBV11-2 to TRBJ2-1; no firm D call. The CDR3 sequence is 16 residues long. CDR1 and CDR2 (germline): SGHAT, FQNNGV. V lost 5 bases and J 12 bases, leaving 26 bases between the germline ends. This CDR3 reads CASSPLRPSILYGQFF. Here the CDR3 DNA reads TGTGCCAGCAGCCCCCTCCGGCCCTCAATCCTCTATGGGCAGTTCTTC.

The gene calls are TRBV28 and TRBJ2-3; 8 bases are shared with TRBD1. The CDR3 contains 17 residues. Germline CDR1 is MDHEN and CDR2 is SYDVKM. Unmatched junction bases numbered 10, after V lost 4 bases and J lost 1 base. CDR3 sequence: CASSSAPGGGRTDTQYF. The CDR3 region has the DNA TGTGCCAGCAGTTCAGCCCCAGGGGGCGGGCGCACAGATACGCAGTATTTT.

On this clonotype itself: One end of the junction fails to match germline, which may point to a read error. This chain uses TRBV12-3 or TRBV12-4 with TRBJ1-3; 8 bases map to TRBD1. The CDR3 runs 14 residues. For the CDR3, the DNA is TGTGTCAGCAGTCGCGACAGGGGAGGAAACACCATATACTTT. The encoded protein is CVSSRDRGGNTIYF.

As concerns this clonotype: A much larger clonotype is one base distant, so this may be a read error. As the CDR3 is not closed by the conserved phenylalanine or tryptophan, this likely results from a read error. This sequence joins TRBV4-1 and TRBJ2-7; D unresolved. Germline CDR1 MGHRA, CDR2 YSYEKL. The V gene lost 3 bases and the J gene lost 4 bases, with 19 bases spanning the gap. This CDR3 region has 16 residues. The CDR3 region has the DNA TGCGCCAGCAGCCAGAACCTCCCTCCACCCGGGTACGAGCAGTACTAC. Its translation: CASSQNLPPPGYEQYY.

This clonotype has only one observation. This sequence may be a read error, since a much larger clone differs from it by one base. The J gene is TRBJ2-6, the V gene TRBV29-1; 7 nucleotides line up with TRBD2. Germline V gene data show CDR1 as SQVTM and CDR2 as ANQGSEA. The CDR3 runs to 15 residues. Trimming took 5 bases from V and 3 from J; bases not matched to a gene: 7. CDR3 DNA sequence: TGCAGCGTTAGGGGACTATCCTTTGGGGCCAACGTCCTGACTTTC. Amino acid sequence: CSVRGLSFGANVLTF.

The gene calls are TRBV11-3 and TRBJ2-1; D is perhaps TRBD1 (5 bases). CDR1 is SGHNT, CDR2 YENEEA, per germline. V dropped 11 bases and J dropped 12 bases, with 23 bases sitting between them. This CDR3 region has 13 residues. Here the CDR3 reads CAASSPRVRGQFF. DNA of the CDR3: TGTGCCGCCAGCTCACCTCGGGTTAGGGGGCAGTTCTTC.